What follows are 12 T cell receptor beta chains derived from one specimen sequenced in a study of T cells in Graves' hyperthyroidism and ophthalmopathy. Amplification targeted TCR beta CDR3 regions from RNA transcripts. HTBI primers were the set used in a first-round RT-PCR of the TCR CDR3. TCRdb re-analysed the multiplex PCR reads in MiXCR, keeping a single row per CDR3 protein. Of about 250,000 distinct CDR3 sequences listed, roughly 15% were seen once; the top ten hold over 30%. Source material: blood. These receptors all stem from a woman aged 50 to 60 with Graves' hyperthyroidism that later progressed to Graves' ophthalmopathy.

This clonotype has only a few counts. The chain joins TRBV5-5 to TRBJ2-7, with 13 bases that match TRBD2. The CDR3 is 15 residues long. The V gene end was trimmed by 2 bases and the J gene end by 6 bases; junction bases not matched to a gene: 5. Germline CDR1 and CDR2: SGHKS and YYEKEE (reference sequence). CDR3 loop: CASSFLTSGRSEQYF. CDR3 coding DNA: TGTGCCAGCAGCTTTTTGACTAGCGGGAGGTCCGAGCAGTACTTC. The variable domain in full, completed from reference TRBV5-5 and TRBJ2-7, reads DAGVTQSPTHLIKTRGQQVTLRCSPISGHKSVSWYQQVLGQGPQFIFQYYEKEERGRGNFPDRFSARQFPNYSSELNVNALLLGDSALYLCASSFLTSGRSEQYFGPGTRLTVT.

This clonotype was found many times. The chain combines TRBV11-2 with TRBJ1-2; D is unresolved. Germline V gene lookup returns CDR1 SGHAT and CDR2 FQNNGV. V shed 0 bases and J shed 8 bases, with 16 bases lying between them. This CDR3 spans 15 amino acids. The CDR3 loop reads CASSLEFVTLIGYTF. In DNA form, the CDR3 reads TGTGCCAGCAGCTTAGAATTTGTGACACTCATAGGCTACACCTTC.

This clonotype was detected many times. The CDR3 sequence is CASSKTGGTDTQYF. The CDR3 nucleotides read TGTGCCAGCAGTAAGACAGGGGGTACAGATACGCAGTATTTT. V gene TRBV28 combines with J gene TRBJ2-3; TRBD1 matches 9 bases. The CDR3 is 14 residues long. Germline lookup yields CDR1 MDHEN and CDR2 SYDVKM. V dropped 5 bases and J dropped 3; count of bases not matched to a gene: 3. Full variable domain (missing parts from reference TRBV28 and TRBJ2-3): DVKVTQSSRYLVKRTGEKVFLECVQDMDHENMFWYRQDPGLGLRLIYFSYDVKMKEKGDIPEGYSVSREKKERFSLILESASTNQTSMYLCASSKTGGTDTQYFGPGTRLTVL.

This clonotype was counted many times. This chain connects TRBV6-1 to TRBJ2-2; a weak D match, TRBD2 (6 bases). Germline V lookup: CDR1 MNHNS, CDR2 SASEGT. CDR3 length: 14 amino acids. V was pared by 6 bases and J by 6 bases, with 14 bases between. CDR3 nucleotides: TGTGCCAGCAGGCGCAGCGGGTCCCCCGGGGAGCTGTTTTTT. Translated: CASRRSGSPGELFF.

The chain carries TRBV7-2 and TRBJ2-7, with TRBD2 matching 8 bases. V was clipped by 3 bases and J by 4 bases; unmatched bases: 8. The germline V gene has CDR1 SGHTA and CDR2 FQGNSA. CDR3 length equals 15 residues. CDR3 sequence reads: CASSLGGGISYEQYF. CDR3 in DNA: TGTGCCAGCAGCTTGGGCGGGGGGATTTCGTACGAGCAGTACTTC. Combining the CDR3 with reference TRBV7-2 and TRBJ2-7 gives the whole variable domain GAGVSQSPSNKVTEKGKDVELRCDPISGHTALYWYRQSLGQGLEFLIYFQGNSAPDKSGLPSDRFSAERTGGSVSTLTIQRTQQEDSAVYLCASSLGGGISYEQYFGPGTRLTVT.

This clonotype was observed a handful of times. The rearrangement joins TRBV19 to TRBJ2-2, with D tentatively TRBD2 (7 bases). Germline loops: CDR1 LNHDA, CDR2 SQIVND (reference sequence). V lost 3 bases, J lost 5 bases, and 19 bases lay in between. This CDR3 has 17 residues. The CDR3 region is CASSIPWTRGGTGELFF. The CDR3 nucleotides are TGTGCCAGTAGTATCCCCTGGACTAGAGGGGGGACCGGGGAGCTGTTTTTT. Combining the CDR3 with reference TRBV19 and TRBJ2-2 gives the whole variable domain DGGITQSPKYLFRKEGQNVTLSCEQNLNHDAMYWYRQDPGQGLRLIYYSQIVNDFQKGDIAEGYSVSREKKESFPLTVTSAQKNPTAFYLCASSIPWTRGGTGELFFGEGSRLTVL.

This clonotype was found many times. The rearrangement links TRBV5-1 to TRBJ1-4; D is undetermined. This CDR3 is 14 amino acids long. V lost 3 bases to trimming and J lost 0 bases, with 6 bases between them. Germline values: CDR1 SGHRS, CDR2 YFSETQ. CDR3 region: CASSSDSTNEKLFF. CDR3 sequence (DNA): TGCGCCAGCAGCTCGGACTCAACTAATGAAAAACTGTTTTTT.

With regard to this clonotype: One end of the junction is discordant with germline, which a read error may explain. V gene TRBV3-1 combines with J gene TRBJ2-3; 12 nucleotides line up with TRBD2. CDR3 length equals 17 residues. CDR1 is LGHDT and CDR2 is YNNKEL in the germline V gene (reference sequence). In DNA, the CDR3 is TGTGCCAGCAGACAAGATCTAGCGGGAGGGTCCACAGATACGCAGTATTTT. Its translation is CASRQDLAGGSTDTQYF.

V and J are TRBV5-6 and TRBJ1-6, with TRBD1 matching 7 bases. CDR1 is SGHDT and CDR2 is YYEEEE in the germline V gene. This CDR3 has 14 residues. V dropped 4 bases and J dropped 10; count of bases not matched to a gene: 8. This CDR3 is CASSGGQRDSPLHF. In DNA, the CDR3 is TGTGCCAGCAGCGGGGGACAGAGAGACTCACCCCTCCACTTT.

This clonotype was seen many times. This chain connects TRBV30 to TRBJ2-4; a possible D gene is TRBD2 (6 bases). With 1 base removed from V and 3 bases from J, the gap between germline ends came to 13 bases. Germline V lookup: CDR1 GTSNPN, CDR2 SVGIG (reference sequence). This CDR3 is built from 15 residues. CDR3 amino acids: CAWSDNGGFKNIQYF. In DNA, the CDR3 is TGTGCCTGGAGTGACAACGGGGGATTCAAAAACATTCAGTACTTC.

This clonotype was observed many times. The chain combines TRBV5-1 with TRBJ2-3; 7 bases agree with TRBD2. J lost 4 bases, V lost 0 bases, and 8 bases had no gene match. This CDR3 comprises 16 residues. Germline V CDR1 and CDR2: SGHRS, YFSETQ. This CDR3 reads CASSLDGGSRSDTQYF. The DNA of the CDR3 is TGCGCCAGCAGCTTGGACGGCGGGAGTCGGTCAGATACGCAGTATTTT.

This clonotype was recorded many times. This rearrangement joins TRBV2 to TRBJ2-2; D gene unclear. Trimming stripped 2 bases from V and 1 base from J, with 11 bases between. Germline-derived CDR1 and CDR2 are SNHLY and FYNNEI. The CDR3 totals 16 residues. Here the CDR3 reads CASSERNVLNTGELFF. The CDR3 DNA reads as TGTGCCAGCAGTGAACGGAATGTTTTGAACACCGGGGAGCTGTTTTTT. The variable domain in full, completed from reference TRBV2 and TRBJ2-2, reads EPEVTQTPSHQVTQMGQEVILRCVPISNHLYFYWYRQILGQKVEFLVSFYNNEISEKSEIFDDQFSVERPDGSNFTLKIRSTKLEDSAMYFCASSERNVLNTGELFFGEGSRLTVL.